The T cell receptor beta chain described here comes from a study of CD8+CD57+ T cells in acquired aplastic anemia. Background on the study: Sorted CD4+ and CD8+ cells yielded DNA averaging around 3.2 ug.

This clonotype was seen just once. Its antigen is still unknown. TCR beta VDJ and CDR3 profiling used genomic DNA as template. TCRdb analysed the reads with MiXCR anew, one entry per CDR3 protein. The sample holds around 150,000 distinct CDR3 sequences, 35% to 55% seen once. Study-wide points: Overlap between patients and controls comprised about 28 CD8+ CDR3 sequences.

V was pared by 5 bases and J by 5 bases, with 25 bases between. The CDR3 covers 18 residues. Germline CDR1 MNHNS, CDR2 SASEGT. This rearrangement joins TRBV6-1 to TRBJ1-5; unclear D gene. Sequencing input: sorted CD4+, CD8+, or CD8+CD57+ T cells (not recorded which) from PBMCs. The origin of this receptor is a human donor in good health. CDR3 sequence: CASSHPGPWGRDDQPQHF. The DNA of the CDR3 is TGTGCCAGCAGTCATCCAGGACCGTGGGGTCGGGATGATCAGCCCCAGCATTTT.